Listed here are 21 T cell receptor beta chains from one sample, sequenced in a study of T-cell reconstitution after alpha-beta-depleted transplantation in children. Unique molecular identifiers were used to barcode this TCRbeta library. TCRdb redid the calling of the PCR reads with MiXCR, one entry per CDR3 protein. Here the sample spans some 80,000 distinct CDR3 sequences, less than 20% being singletons. The material sequenced was PBMCs, mostly from graft donor cells, taken 360 days after TCRalphabeta/CD19-depleted stem cell transplant. These receptors originate from a male patient under 10 years old who had a stem cell transplant for acute lymphoblastic leukemia, so the T cells may come from the graft donor.

This rearrangement joins TRBV29-1 to TRBJ2-1, with 7 positions matching TRBD1. Unmatched junction bases numbered 11, after V lost 3 bases and J lost 3 bases. CDR1 is SQVTM and CDR2 is ANQGSEA in the germline V gene. This CDR3 is 16 amino acids long. CDR3 DNA sequence: TGCAGCGTTGAGGGACAGACCTATAGGGACTACAATGAGCAGTTCTTC. It specifies CSVEGQTYRDYNEQFF.

This clonotype has more than one count but fewer than ten. The rearrangement links TRBV5-5 to TRBJ2-1; TRBD2 aligns across 9 bases. Germline V gives CDR1 SGHKS, CDR2 YYEKEE (reference sequence). The CDR3 spans 14 residues. With 9 bases clipped from V and 7 bases from J, the junction kept 11 bases outside the gene matches. The CDR3: CATRAGLARNEQFF. In DNA form, the CDR3 reads TGTGCCACCCGTGCGGGACTAGCTAGGAATGAGCAGTTCTTC.

J is TRBJ1-1 and V is TRBV5-1; 7 positions match TRBD1. V was clipped by 3 bases and J by 7 bases; unmatched bases: 12. The CDR3 consists of 15 residues. CDR1 SGHRS and CDR2 YFSETQ come from the germline V gene. The CDR3: CASSSDRVDSVEAFF. For the CDR3, the DNA is TGCGCCAGCAGCTCCGACAGGGTGGATTCTGTTGAAGCTTTCTTT.

This chain links TRBV21-1 with TRBJ2-1; the D call of TRBD2 is as the table states it, not checked on the DNA. TRBV21-1 is noted as a pseudogene. This CDR3 spans 17 amino acids. CDR3 nucleotides: TGTGCCAGCAGCAAAGCCTTGGGGCTAGCGGAGGACAATGAGCAGTTCTTC. Translating gives CASSKALGLAEDNEQFF.

The V call is TRBV20-1, the J call TRBJ2-3; 12 bases match TRBD2. Germline CDR1 and CDR2: DFQATT and SNEGSKA (reference sequence). This CDR3 is 16 amino acids long. The V segment lost 1 base and the J segment 2 bases; nucleotides outside the gene matches: 4. The CDR3 DNA reads TGCAGTGCTAGAGGACTAGCGGGAGAGTTCACAGATACGCAGTATTTT. Translated: CSARGLAGEFTDTQYF.

This clonotype appeared a few times. The rearrangement links TRBV19 to TRBJ2-1, with TRBD2 as a possible D gene (5 bases). The CDR3 loop spans 13 amino acids. V lost 6 bases, J lost 4 bases, and 10 bases lay in between. From germline, CDR1 is LNHDA and CDR2 SQIVND (reference sequence). The CDR3 sequence is CASRWTPYNEQFF. CDR3 in DNA: TGTGCCAGTAGGTGGACTCCGTACAATGAGCAGTTCTTC.

The chain carries TRBV5-1 and TRBJ2-3, with TRBD2 as a possible D gene (5 bases). CDR1 SGHRS and CDR2 YFSETQ come from the germline V gene. V was shortened by 6 bases and J by 0 bases, with 11 bases between the two germline ends. The CDR3 has 14 residues. The CDR3 spells CASKNGISTDTQYF. The CDR3 DNA reads TGCGCCAGCAAGAACGGGATTAGCACAGATACGCAGTATTTT.

The chain has TRBV11-2 and TRBJ2-1, with D hard to call. The germline V gene has CDR1 SGHAT and CDR2 FQNNGV. The CDR3 extends over 13 amino acids. Trimming left V 1 base short and J 7 bases short, with 8 bases between. This chain's CDR3 is CASSLGPGNEQFF. In DNA form, the CDR3 reads TGTGCCAGCAGCTTAGGCCCTGGGAATGAGCAGTTCTTC.

The chain employs TRBV5-1 and TRBJ1-5; 8 bases agree with TRBD1. Trimming at V came to 4 bases and at J to 2 bases, leaving 2 bases not matched to a gene. CDR1 and CDR2 (germline): SGHRS, YFSETQ. This CDR3 region has 14 residues. CDR3 sequence (DNA): TGCGCCAGCAGCGTACAGGGGGGCAATCAGCCCCAGCATTTT. The encoded protein is CASSVQGGNQPQHF.

This clonotype has just a few counts. The chain has TRBV24-1 and TRBJ2-1, with 10 bases aligning to TRBD2. Germline loops: CDR1 KGHDR, CDR2 SFDVKD. Losses at the gene ends were 4 bases for V and 2 bases for J; bases not matched to a gene: 1. The CDR3 loop spans 15 amino acids. The CDR3 sequence is CATSEAGGAYNEQFF. As DNA, the CDR3 is TGTGCCACCAGTGAAGCGGGGGGGGCCTACAATGAGCAGTTCTTC.

This clonotype was picked up many times. The V gene is TRBV10-3, the J gene TRBJ1-6; perhaps TRBD1 as D (5 bases). Trimming took 6 bases from V and 9 from J, leaving 12 bases between them. Germline assignment: CDR1 ENHRY and CDR2 SYGVKD. There are 13 residues in the CDR3. CDR3 sequence: CAISGGTSSPLHF. CDR3 coding DNA: TGTGCCATCAGCGGAGGGACTTCTTCACCCCTCCACTTT.

CDR3 protein: CASSPDRGMGGYTF. CDR3 sequence (DNA): TGCGCCAGCAGCCCGGACAGGGGAATGGGGGGCTACACCTTC. The genes are TRBV5-1 and TRBJ1-2, with 9 bases identical to TRBD1. Germline V gene sequence: CDR1 SGHRS, CDR2 YFSETQ. With V trimmed by 4 bases and J by 8 bases, 9 bases remained unmatched. The CDR3 consists of 14 residues. Full variable domain (outside the CDR3, taken from reference TRBV5-1 and TRBJ1-2): KAGVTQTPRYLIKTRGQQVTLSCSPISGHRSVSWYQQTPGQGLQFLFEYFSETQRNKGNFPGRFSGRQFSNSRSEMNVSTLELGDSALYLCASSPDRGMGGYTFGSGTRLTVV.

This clonotype turned up a few times. V usage is TRBV7-9 and J usage is TRBJ2-2; D not certain. From germline, CDR1 is SEHNR and CDR2 FQNEAQ (reference sequence). Between the trimmed V and J ends, which lost 2 bases and 1 base, there was a span of 11 bases. The CDR3 runs 16 residues. The CDR3 bases are TGTGCCAGCAGCTTATTGGGTTCGGGGAACACCGGGGAGCTGTTTTTT. Protein: CASSLLGSGNTGELFF.

The CDR3 is CAARTGSNSPLHF. DNA of the CDR3: TGTGCCGCAAGGACAGGCTCTAATTCACCCCTCCACTTT. J is TRBJ1-6 and V is TRBV10-3; 7 positions agree with TRBD1. The CDR3 spans 13 residues. Per the germline V gene, CDR1 is ENHRY and CDR2 is SYGVKD. V dropped 11 bases and J dropped 6; count of bases not matched to a gene: 7.

The chain employs TRBV6-5 and TRBJ2-7; TRBD1 agrees at 8 bases. The germline gives CDR1 MNHEY, CDR2 SVGAGI. The V segment lost 5 bases and the J segment 6 bases; nucleotides outside the gene matches: 3. The CDR3 runs to 12 residues. CDR3 amino acids: CASSHRGIEQYF. CDR3 nucleotides: TGTGCCAGCAGTCACAGGGGGATCGAGCAGTACTTC.

The rearrangement uses TRBV2 and TRBJ1-6, with 7 bases identical to TRBD1. V trimming: 6 bases; J trimming: 7 bases; junction bases outside the gene matches: 15. The CDR3 runs to 17 residues. From germline, CDR1 is SNHLY and CDR2 FYNNEI. The CDR3: CASSLNHRGQTNSPLHF. The DNA of the CDR3 is TGTGCCAGCAGCTTAAACCACCGGGGACAGACCAATTCACCCCTCCACTTT.

This clonotype has a count of ten or more. The chain links TRBV9 to TRBJ2-7; a possible D gene is TRBD1 (5 bases). The CDR3 spans 14 residues. Trimming stripped 4 bases from V and 5 bases from J, with 16 bases between. CDR1 and CDR2 from the germline V gene are SGDLS and YYNGEE. The CDR3 sequence: CASSPHGRAHEQYF. The CDR3 DNA follows: TGTGCCAGCAGCCCCCATGGCAGGGCCCACGAGCAGTACTTC.

The CDR3 here is CASSLGASGSRTDTQYF. The CDR3 DNA is TGTGCCAGCAGCTTAGGGGCTAGCGGGAGTCGGACAGATACGCAGTATTTT. This chain links TRBV7-9 with TRBJ2-3; 10 bases fit TRBD2. Germline CDR1 SEHNR, CDR2 FQNEAQ (reference sequence). There are 17 residues in the CDR3. J gave up 3 bases and V 1 base, and 7 bases lay outside the gene matches. Using reference TRBV7-9 and TRBJ2-3 for the parts outside the CDR3, the full variable domain is DTGVSQNPRHKITKRGQNVTFRCDPISEHNRLYWYRQTLGQGPEFLTYFQNEAQLEKSRLLSDRFSAERPKGSFSTLEIQRTEQGDSAMYLCASSLGASGSRTDTQYFGPGTRLTVL.

In this sample, this clonotype turned up a few times. The chain uses TRBV10-2 and TRBJ2-7, with 8 positions matching TRBD2. Germline CDR1 is WSHSY and CDR2 is SAAADI. Trimming cost V 6 bases and J 7 bases; bases outside gene matches: 11. This CDR3 is 14 amino acids long. CDR3 coding DNA: TGCGCCAGCAGGCCCGGGACTAGGGTGGAGGAGCAGTACTTC. Its protein product is CASRPGTRVEEQYF.

This clonotype was counted at least ten times. The V and J genes are TRBV5-1 and TRBJ2-3; D is undetermined. Germline V gene sequence: CDR1 SGHRS, CDR2 YFSETQ. V gave up 3 bases and J gave up 1 base, with 12 bases separating them. The CDR3 length is 15 residues. The CDR3 coding sequence is TGCGCCAGCAGCTCCGGACCCTACCGCACAGATACGCAGTATTTT. It yields the protein CASSSGPYRTDTQYF. Full variable domain (missing parts from reference TRBV5-1 and TRBJ2-3): KAGVTQTPRYLIKTRGQQVTLSCSPISGHRSVSWYQQTPGQGLQFLFEYFSETQRNKGNFPGRFSGRQFSNSRSEMNVSTLELGDSALYLCASSSGPYRTDTQYFGPGTRLTVL.

This CDR3 is CASSLEAGGITDTQYF. The CDR3 bases are TGCGCCAGCAGCTTGGAAGCGGGGGGGATCACAGATACGCAGTATTTT. The gene calls are TRBV5-1 and TRBJ2-3; the match to TRBD2 covers 10 bases. Germline values: CDR1 SGHRS, CDR2 YFSETQ. CDR3 length: 16 amino acids. J gave up 2 bases and V 0 bases, and 3 bases lay outside the gene matches.